This record looks at one T cell receptor (beta chain) sequence and its context. Its cognate antigen is unknown. CD45RO/CCR7/CD25/CD127/CD95/CD27 staining was used to isolate CD4+ naive, central memory, regulatory and stem cell-like memory cells by sorting. This specimen comes from a study of beta chain features in type 1 diabetes. Overall study context: Patient and healthy donor groups were alike in age, gender and cell yields. General study findings and limits: Type 1 diabetes patients showed fewer insertions and more deletions at VDJ junctions.

The CDR3 is made up of 17 amino acids. Trimming removed 3 bases from V and 7 bases from J; junction bases left unmatched: 12. Germline lookup yields CDR1 KGHSH and CDR2 LQKENI. TCRB transcripts that were expressed got sequenced, as all of the isolated RNA had been reverse transcribed. Using immunoSEQ multiplex PCR, the repertoire was profiled, and TCRdb retains in-frame clones only, with some absent. The sample includes 400,000 to 500,000 clones, roughly 14% of them seen just once. This chain uses TRBV18 with TRBJ2-2; 9 positions agree with TRBD1. The TCR was taken from a man aged 25-45 years in good health. Sequencing input: naive CD4+ T cells from blood. The CDR3 DNA reads TGTGCCAGCTCACCTTGGGCCGGGACAGGGAAGATCGGGGAGCTGTTTTTT. Protein sequence: CASSPWAGTGKIGELFF.